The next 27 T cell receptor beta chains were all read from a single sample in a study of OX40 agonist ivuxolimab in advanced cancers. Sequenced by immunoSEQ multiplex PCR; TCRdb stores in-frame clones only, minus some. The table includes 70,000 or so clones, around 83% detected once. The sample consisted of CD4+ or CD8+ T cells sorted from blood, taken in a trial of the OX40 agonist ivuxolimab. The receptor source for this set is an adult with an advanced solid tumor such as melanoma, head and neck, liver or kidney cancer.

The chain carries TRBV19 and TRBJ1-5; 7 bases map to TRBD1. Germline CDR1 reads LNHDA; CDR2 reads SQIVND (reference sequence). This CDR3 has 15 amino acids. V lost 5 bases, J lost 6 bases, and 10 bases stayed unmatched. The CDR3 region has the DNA TGTGCCAGTAGTCCGGGCAGGGGGGAAGGTCAGCCCCAGCATTTT. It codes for CASSPGRGEGQPQHF.

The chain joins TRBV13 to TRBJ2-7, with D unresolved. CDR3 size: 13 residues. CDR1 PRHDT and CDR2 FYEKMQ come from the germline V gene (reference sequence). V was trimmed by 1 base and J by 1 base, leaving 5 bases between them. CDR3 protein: CASSLDPSYEQYF. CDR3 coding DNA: TGTGCCAGCAGCTTAGATCCATCCTACGAGCAGTACTTC.

The CDR3 nucleotides read TGTGCCAGCAGTCCCCGACCCGGAAACACCATATATTTT. Translation: CASSPRPGNTIYF. The V and J genes are TRBV27 and TRBJ1-3; no definite D call. Germline V lookup: CDR1 MNHEY, CDR2 SMNVEV (reference sequence). Between the trimmed V and J ends, which lost 5 bases and 4 bases, there was a span of 9 bases. The CDR3 sequence is 13 residues long.

For the CDR3, the DNA is TGTGCCAGCGCGGTGCGGGGGGGCCGGATCTACGAGCAGTACTTC. Amino acid sequence: CASAVRGGRIYEQYF. The chain carries TRBV6-5 and TRBJ2-7; 9 bases map to TRBD2. The J segment lost 3 bases and the V segment lost 8 bases, leaving 11 bases of the junction unmatched. The CDR3 extends over 15 amino acids. Germline V CDR1 and CDR2: MNHEY, SVGAGI.

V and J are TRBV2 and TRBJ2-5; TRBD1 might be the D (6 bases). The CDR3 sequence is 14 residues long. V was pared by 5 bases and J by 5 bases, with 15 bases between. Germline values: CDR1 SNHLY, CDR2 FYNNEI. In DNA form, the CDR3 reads TGTGCCAGCAGTATTTTCAGGGGCGGGGAGACCCAGTACTTC. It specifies CASSIFRGGETQYF. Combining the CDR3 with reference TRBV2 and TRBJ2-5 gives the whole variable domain EPEVTQTPSHQVTQMGQEVILRCVPISNHLYFYWYRQILGQKVEFLVSFYNNEISEKSEIFDDQFSVERPDGSNFTLKIRSTKLEDSAMYFCASSIFRGGETQYFGPGTRLLVL.

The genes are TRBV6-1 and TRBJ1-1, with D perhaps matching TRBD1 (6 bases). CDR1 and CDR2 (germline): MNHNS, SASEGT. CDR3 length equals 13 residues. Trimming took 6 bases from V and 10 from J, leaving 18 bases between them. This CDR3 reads CASSPTGSGLAFF. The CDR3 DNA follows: TGTGCCAGCAGCCCGACAGGTTCGGGGTTAGCTTTCTTT.

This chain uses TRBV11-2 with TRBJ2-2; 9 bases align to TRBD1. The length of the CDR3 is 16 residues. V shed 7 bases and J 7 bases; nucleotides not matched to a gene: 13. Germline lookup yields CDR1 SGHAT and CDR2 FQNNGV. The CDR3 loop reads CASTRQAGTGSGELFF. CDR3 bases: TGTGCCAGCACCCGACAGGCGGGGACAGGGAGCGGGGAGCTGTTTTTT.

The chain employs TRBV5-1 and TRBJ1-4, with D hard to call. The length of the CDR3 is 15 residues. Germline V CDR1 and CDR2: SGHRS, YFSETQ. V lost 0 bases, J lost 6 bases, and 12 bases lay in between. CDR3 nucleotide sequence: TGCGCCAGCAGCTTGGTAGTCGGCGGGGATGAAAAACTGTTTTTT. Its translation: CASSLVVGGDEKLFF.

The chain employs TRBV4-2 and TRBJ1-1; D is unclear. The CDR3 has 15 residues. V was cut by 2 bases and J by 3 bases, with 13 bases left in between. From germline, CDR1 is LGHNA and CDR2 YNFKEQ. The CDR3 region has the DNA TGTGCCAGCAGCCAATCCCCGGGGATCTACACTGAAGCTTTCTTT. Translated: CASSQSPGIYTEAFF.

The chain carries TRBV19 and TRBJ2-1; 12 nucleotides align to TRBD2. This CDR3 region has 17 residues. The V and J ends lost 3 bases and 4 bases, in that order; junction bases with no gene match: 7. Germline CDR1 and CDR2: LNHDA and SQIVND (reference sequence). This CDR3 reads CASSMATSGSWYNEQFF. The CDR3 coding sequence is TGTGCCAGTAGTATGGCGACTAGCGGGAGTTGGTACAATGAGCAGTTCTTC.

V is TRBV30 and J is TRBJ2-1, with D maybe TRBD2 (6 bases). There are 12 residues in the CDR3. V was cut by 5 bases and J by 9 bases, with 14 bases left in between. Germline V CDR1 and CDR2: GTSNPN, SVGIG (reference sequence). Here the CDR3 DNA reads TGTGCCTGGGGGAGGCTAGGCGTTGAGCAGTTCTTC. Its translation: CAWGRLGVEQFF.

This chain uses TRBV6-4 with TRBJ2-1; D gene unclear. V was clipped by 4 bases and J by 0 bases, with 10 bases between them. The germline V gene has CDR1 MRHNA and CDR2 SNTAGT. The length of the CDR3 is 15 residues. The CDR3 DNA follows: TGTGCCAGCAGTGTTTTCTCGAGCTCCTACAATGAGCAGTTCTTC. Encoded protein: CASSVFSSSYNEQFF.

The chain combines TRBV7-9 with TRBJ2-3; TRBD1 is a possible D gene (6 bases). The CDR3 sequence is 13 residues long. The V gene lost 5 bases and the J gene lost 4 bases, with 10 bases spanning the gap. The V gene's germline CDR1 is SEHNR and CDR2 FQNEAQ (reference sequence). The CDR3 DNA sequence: TGTGCCAGCAGCAAGGACAGTCCAGATACGCAGTATTTT. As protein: CASSKDSPDTQYF.

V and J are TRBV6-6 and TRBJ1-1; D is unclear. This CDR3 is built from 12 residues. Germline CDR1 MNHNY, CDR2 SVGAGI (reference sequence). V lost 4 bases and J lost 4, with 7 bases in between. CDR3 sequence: CASSSGLTEAFF. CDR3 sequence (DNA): TGTGCCAGCAGTTCAGGCCTCACTGAAGCTTTCTTT.

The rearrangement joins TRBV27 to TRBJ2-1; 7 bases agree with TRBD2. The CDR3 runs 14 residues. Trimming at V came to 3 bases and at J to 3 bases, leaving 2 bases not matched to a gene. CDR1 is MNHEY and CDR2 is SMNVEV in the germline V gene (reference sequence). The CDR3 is CASSFGTIYNEQFF. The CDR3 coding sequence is TGTGCCAGCAGTTTCGGGACTATCTACAATGAGCAGTTCTTC.

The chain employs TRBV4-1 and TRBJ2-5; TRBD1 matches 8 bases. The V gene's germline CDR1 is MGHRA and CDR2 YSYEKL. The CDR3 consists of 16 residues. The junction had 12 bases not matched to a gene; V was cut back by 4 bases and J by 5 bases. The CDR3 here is CASSRGQGSGGETQYF. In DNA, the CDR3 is TGCGCCAGCAGCCGCGGACAGGGATCAGGCGGTGAGACCCAGTACTTC.

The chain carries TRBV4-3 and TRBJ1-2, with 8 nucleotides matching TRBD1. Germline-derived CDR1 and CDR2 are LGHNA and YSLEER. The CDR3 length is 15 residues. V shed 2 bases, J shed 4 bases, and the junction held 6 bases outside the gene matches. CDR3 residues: CASSQSTGGIYGYTF. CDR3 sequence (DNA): TGCGCCAGCAGCCAATCCACAGGGGGTATCTATGGCTACACCTTC.

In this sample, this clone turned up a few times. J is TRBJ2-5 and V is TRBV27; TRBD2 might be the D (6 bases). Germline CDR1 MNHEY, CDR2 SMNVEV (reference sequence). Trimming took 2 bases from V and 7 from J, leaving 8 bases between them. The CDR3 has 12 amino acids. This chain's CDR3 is CASSLLGGTQYF. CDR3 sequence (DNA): TGTGCCAGCAGTTTACTGGGAGGGACCCAGTACTTC.

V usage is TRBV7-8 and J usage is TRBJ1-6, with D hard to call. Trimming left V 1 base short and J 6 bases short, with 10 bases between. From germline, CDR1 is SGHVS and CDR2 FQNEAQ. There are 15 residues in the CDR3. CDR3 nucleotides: TGTGCCAGCAGCTTAGTAGGGAGTAGTAATTCACCCCTCCACTTT. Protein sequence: CASSLVGSSNSPLHF.

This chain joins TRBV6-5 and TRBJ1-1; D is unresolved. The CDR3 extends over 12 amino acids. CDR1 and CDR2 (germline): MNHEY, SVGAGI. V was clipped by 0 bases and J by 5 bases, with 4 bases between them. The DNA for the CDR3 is TGTGCCAGCAGTTACTCGACAACTGAAGCTTTCTTT. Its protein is CASSYSTTEAFF.

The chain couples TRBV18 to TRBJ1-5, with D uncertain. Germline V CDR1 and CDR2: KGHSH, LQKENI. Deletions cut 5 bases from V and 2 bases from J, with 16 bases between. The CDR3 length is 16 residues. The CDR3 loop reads CASSSSARVGNQPQHF. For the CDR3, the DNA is TGTGCCAGCTCATCCTCAGCGCGGGTGGGCAATCAGCCCCAGCATTTT.

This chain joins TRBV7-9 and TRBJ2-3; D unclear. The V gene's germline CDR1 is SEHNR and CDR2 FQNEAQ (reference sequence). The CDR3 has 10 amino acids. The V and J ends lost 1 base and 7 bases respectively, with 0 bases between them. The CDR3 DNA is TGTGCCAGCAGCTTAGATACGCAGTATTTT. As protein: CASSLDTQYF.

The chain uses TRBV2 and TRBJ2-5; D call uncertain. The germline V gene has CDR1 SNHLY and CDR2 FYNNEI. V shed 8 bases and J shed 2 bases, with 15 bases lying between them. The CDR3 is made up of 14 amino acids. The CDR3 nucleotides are TGTGCCAGCGGGAAGCCAGGCAGGCAAGAGACCCAGTACTTC. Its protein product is CASGKPGRQETQYF.

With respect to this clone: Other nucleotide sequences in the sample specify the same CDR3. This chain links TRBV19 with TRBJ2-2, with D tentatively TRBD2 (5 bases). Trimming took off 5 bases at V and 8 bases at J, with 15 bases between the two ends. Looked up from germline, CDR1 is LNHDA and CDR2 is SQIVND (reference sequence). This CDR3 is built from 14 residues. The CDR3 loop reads CASSAGVSTGELFF. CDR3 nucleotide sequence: TGTGCCAGTAGTGCCGGGGTATCGACTGGGGAGCTGTTTTTT.

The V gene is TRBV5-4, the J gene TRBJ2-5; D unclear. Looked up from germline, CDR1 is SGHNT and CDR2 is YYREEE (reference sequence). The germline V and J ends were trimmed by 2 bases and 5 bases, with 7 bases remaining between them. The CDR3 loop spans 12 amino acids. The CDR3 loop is CASSLRPETQYF. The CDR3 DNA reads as TGTGCCAGCAGCTTAAGACCCGAGACCCAGTACTTC. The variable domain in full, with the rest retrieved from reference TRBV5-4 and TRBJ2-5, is ETGVTQSPTHLIKTRGQQVTLRCSSQSGHNTVSWYQQALGQGPQFIFQYYREEENGRGNFPPRFSGLQFPNYSSELNVNALELDDSALYLCASSLRPETQYFGPGTRLLVL.

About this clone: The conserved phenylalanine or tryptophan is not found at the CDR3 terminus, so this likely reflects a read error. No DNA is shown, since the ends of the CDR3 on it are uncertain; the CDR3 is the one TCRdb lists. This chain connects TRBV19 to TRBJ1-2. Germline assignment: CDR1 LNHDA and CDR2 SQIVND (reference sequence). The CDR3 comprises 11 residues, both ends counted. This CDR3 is CASSHDRSHIL.

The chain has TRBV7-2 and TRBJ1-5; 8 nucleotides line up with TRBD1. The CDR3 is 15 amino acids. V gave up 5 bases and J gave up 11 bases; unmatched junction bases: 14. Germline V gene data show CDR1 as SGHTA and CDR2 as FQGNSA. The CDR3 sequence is CASSTDRGEGLAQHF. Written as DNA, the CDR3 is TGTGCCAGCAGCACAGACAGGGGTGAGGGGTTGGCCCAGCATTTT.